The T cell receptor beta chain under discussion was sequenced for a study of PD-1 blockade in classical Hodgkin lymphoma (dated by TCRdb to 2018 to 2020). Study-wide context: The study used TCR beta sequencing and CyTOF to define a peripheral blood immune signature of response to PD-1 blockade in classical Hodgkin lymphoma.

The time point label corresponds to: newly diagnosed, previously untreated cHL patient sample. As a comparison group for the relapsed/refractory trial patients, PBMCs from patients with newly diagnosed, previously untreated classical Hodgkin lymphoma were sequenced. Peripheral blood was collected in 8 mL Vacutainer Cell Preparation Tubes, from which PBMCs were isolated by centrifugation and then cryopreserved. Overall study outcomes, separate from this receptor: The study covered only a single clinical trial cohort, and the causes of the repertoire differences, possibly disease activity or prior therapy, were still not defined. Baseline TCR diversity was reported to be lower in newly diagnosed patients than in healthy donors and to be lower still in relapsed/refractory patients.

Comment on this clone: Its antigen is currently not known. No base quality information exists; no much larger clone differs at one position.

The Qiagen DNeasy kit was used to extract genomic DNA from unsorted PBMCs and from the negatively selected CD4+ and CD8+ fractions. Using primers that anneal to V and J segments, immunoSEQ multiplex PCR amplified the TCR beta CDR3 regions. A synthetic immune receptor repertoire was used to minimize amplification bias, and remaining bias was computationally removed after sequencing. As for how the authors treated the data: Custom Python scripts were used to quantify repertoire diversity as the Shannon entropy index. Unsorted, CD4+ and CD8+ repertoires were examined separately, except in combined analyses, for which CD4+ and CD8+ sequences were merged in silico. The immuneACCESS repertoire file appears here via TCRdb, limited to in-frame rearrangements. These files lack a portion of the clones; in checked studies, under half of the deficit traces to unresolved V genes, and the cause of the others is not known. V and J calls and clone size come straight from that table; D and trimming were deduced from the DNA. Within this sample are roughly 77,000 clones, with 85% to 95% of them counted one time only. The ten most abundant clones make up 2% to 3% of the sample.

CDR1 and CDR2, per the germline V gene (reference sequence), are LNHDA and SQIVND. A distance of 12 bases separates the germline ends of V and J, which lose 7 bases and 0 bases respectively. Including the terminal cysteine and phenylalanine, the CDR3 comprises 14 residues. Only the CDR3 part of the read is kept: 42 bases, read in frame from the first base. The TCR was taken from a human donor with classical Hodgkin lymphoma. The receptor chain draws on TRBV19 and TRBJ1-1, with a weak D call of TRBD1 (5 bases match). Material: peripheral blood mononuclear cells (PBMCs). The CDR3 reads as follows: CASNRNSMNTEAFF. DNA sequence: TGTGCCAGTAACAGGAACTCAATGAACACTGAAGCTTTCTTT.